This TCR beta chain was recorded in a study of shared clonotypes between healthy human individuals. CD8 cells regarded as naive lacked CD45RO, were positively chosen for CCR7, and omitted terminally differentiated effector memory CD45RA+ cells. Free of recent acute infections or vaccinations, the donors were healthy HIV-negative adults. Deep was the level used in running the assay. Clones were sequenced by immunoSEQ multiplex PCR, and TCRdb holds only the in-frame ones, with some missing. The sample records about 2.1 million clones, 93% being singletons. The CDR3 loop spans 15 amino acids. Germline V gene lookup returns CDR1 SGHAT and CDR2 FQNNGV. V lost 5 bases and J lost 1, with 14 bases in between.

The sequence derives from a man aged 18 to 35 in good health. Some clones in this sample may be carry-over from other donors' samples. J is TRBJ1-2 and V is TRBV11-2; TRBD1 might be the D (5 bases). Sample: naive CD8+ T cells from PBMCs. CDR3: CASSHGHADNYGYTF. CDR3 DNA: TGTGCCAGCAGCCACGGACATGCTGATAACTATGGCTACACCTTC.